This is a list of T cell receptor beta chains from one sample in a study of T cell changes during pregnancy in multiple sclerosis. TCRdb's table, derived via immunoSEQ multiplex PCR, lists solely in-frame clones and lacks some. The data show 50,000 to 65,000 clones, with about nine tenths seen just once and around 2% held by the top ten. Sequencing used peripheral blood, obtained in the first trimester of pregnancy. The source is a female donor in good health, enrolled as a control in a pregnancy study. Both conserved end residues are part of each CDR3. Fields, in order: J gene, V gene, D gene, clone size, CDR3 DNA, CDR3 protein. The D gene is left open where the match is weak. The size of a clone is reported for some rows only, either as once, few or many, or as a class for expanded clones.

J gene: TRBJ2-6; V gene: TRBV5-6; D gene: TRBD1; clone size: .; CDR3 DNA: TGTGCCAGCAGCTGGGACAGCATCTCTGGGGCCAACGTCCTGACTTTC; CDR3 protein: CASSWDSISGANVLTF
J gene: TRBJ2-2; V gene: TRBV5-1; D gene: .; clone size: .; CDR3 DNA: TGCGCCAGCAGCTTGAACACCGACACCGGGGAGCTGTTTTTT; CDR3 protein: CASSLNTDTGELFF
J gene: TRBJ2-1; V gene: TRBV10-3; D gene: TRBD2; clone size: .; CDR3 DNA: TGTGCCATCAGTACTAGCGGGAGGAACAATGAGCAGTTCTTC; CDR3 protein: CAISTSGRNNEQFF
J gene: TRBJ1-1; V gene: TRBV9; D gene: .; clone size: .; CDR3 DNA: TGTGCCAGCAGCGTAGATGTGAGAGGGAACACTGAAGCTTTCTTT; CDR3 protein: CASSVDVRGNTEAFF
J gene: TRBJ2-3; V gene: TRBV7-2; D gene: .; clone size: .; CDR3 DNA: TGTGCCAGCAGCTTAGTGTTGGGGGCACCAACAGATACGCAGTATTTT; CDR3 protein: CASSLVLGAPTDTQYF
J gene: TRBJ2-1; V gene: TRBV7-7; D gene: TRBD2; clone size: .; CDR3 DNA: TGTGCTAGCAGCTCCGGGACTACCCCAGGAGAGCAGTTCTTC; CDR3 protein: CASSSGTTPGEQFF
J gene: TRBJ2-7; V gene: TRBV5-6; D gene: .; clone size: .; CDR3 DNA: TGTGCCAGCAGCACGTTAGGGACACAGGCCTACGAGCAGTACTTC; CDR3 protein: CASSTLGTQAYEQYF
J gene: TRBJ2-7; V gene: TRBV10-1; D gene: TRBD1; clone size: once; CDR3 DNA: TGCGCCAGCAGTGACTTACCTGGACAGGGGGGGAAAGACGAGCAGTACTTC; CDR3 protein: CASSDLPGQGGKDEQYF
J gene: TRBJ1-1; V gene: TRBV19; D gene: TRBD1; clone size: .; CDR3 DNA: TGTGCCAGTAGATGGGGGTCAGGGGGATTTCAAACTGAAGCTTTCTTT; CDR3 protein: CASRWGSGGFQTEAFF
J gene: TRBJ2-7; V gene: TRBV30; D gene: .; clone size: .; CDR3 DNA: TGTGCCTGGAGTCCACAGAACACCTACGAGCAGTACTTC; CDR3 protein: CAWSPQNTYEQYF
J gene: TRBJ2-1; V gene: TRBV2; D gene: TRBD2; clone size: .; CDR3 DNA: TGTGCCAGCACCAAGACTAGCGGGGGGGCCAAAAATGAGCAGTTCTTC; CDR3 protein: CASTKTSGGAKNEQFF
J gene: TRBJ2-7; V gene: TRBV7-9; D gene: .; clone size: few; CDR3 DNA: TGTGCCAGCAGCTTAGCGCTAAGCTCCTACGAGCAGTACTTC; CDR3 protein: CASSLALSSYEQYF
J gene: TRBJ2-2; V gene: TRBV4-1; D gene: .; clone size: .; CDR3 DNA: TGCGCCAGCAGCCACGTTAAAACCGGGGAGCTGTTTTTT; CDR3 protein: CASSHVKTGELFF
J gene: TRBJ2-7; V gene: TRBV5-4; D gene: TRBD2; clone size: once; CDR3 DNA: TGTGCCAGCAGCCGCTCCGGGGGGAGTTACGAGCAGTACTTC; CDR3 protein: CASSRSGGSYEQYF
J gene: TRBJ1-4; V gene: TRBV2; D gene: .; clone size: .; CDR3 DNA: TGTGCCAGCACTGACAAAGAAAAACTGTTTTTT; CDR3 protein: CASTDKEKLFF
J gene: TRBJ2-1; V gene: TRBV11-2; D gene: TRBD2; clone size: .; CDR3 DNA: TGTGCCAGCAGAACCCCGGGGAGGGCAAACAATGAGCAGTTCTTC; CDR3 protein: CASRTPGRANNEQFF
J gene: TRBJ2-1; V gene: TRBV4-2; D gene: .; clone size: .; CDR3 DNA: TGTGCCAGCAGCCAAGAGAGGAACAATGAGCAGTTCTTC; CDR3 protein: CASSQERNNEQFF
J gene: TRBJ2-7; V gene: TRBV4-1; D gene: .; clone size: .; CDR3 DNA: TGCGCCAGCAGCCCCCTCGTGGGCGCCTACGAGCAGTACTTC; CDR3 protein: CASSPLVGAYEQYF
J gene: TRBJ2-7; V gene: TRBV19; D gene: TRBD1; clone size: .; CDR3 DNA: TGTGCCAGCGGCCCCGGGACAGCCTTCTACGAGCAGTACTTC; CDR3 protein: CASGPGTAFYEQYF
J gene: TRBJ1-1; V gene: TRBV4-1; D gene: .; clone size: .; CDR3 DNA: TGCGCCAGCAGCCGAGTTCGGGGGAACACTGAAGCTTTCTTT; CDR3 protein: CASSRVRGNTEAFF
J gene: TRBJ1-2; V gene: TRBV2; D gene: .; clone size: .; CDR3 DNA: TGTGCCAGCAACCGCCTGGGGGGGGACGGCTACACCTTC; CDR3 protein: CASNRLGGDGYTF
J gene: TRBJ2-5; V gene: TRBV7-9; D gene: TRBD2; clone size: few; CDR3 DNA: TGTGCCAGCAGCTATCGGCGGGGGGGTCAAGAGACCCAGTACTTC; CDR3 protein: CASSYRRGGQETQYF
J gene: TRBJ1-5; V gene: TRBV7-9; D gene: TRBD1; clone size: .; CDR3 DNA: TGTGCCAGCAGCTTAGGAAGGGGGCATCAGCCCCAGCATTTT; CDR3 protein: CASSLGRGHQPQHF
J gene: TRBJ1-1; V gene: TRBV7-2; D gene: TRBD1; clone size: once; CDR3 DNA: TGTGCCAGCAGCTTGACAGGGGCGAACACTGAAGCTTTCTTT; CDR3 protein: CASSLTGANTEAFF
J gene: TRBJ1-1; V gene: TRBV15; D gene: .; clone size: .; CDR3 DNA: TGTGCCACCAGCAGAGATCGAGGGATGAACACTGAAGCTTTCTTT; CDR3 protein: CATSRDRGMNTEAFF
J gene: TRBJ2-7; V gene: TRBV5-1; D gene: .; clone size: .; CDR3 DNA: TGCGCCAGCAGCTTGACAGGGTCCTCCTACGAGCAGTACTTC; CDR3 protein: CASSLTGSSYEQYF
J gene: TRBJ2-3; V gene: TRBV19; D gene: .; clone size: .; CDR3 DNA: TGTGCCAGTTGGGACTTTAGCACAGATACGCAGTATTTT; CDR3 protein: CASWDFSTDTQYF
J gene: TRBJ2-7; V gene: TRBV6-6; D gene: TRBD1; clone size: .; CDR3 DNA: TGTGCCAGCAGCAGGGGACAGGGGGGGTTCTACGAGCAGTACTTC; CDR3 protein: CASSRGQGGFYEQYF
J gene: TRBJ2-1; V gene: TRBV19; D gene: .; clone size: once; CDR3 DNA: TGTGCCAGTAGTATAGATCGGCGGGTTCGCGAGCAGTTCTTC; CDR3 protein: CASSIDRRVREQFF
J gene: TRBJ1-1; V gene: TRBV7-9; D gene: .; clone size: .; CDR3 DNA: TGTGCCAGCAGCTTCGGGGGTCTTCAAGCTTTCTTT; CDR3 protein: CASSFGGLQAFF
J gene: TRBJ2-1; V gene: TRBV7-9; D gene: .; clone size: .; CDR3 DNA: TGTGCCAGCAGCTTGGAGAACAGGGCCCATGAGCAGTTCTTC; CDR3 protein: CASSLENRAHEQFF
J gene: TRBJ1-6; V gene: TRBV25-1; D gene: TRBD1; clone size: .; CDR3 DNA: TGTGCCAGCAGTGAAGGAACAGGGGGGCTCTCACCCCTCCACTTT; CDR3 protein: CASSEGTGGLSPLHF
J gene: TRBJ2-4; V gene: TRBV6-5; D gene: TRBD2; clone size: .; CDR3 DNA: TGTGCCAGCAGTCCGACTAGCGGGAGGACCCACCCCTTC; CDR3 protein: CASSPTSGRTHPF
J gene: TRBJ1-1; V gene: TRBV18; D gene: .; clone size: .; CDR3 DNA: TGTGCCAGCTCACAGGGGATGAACACTGAAGCTTTCTTT; CDR3 protein: CASSQGMNTEAFF
J gene: TRBJ1-4; V gene: TRBV4-1; D gene: TRBD1; clone size: .; CDR3 DNA: TGCGCCAGCAGCCAAGATTGGGGGCAGGGGGAAGAAAAACTGTTTTTT; CDR3 protein: CASSQDWGQGEEKLFF
J gene: TRBJ2-2; V gene: TRBV5-1; D gene: .; clone size: few; CDR3 DNA: TGCGCCAGCAGCTTGGGACGACTAGACGGGGCCGGGGAGCTGTTTTTT; CDR3 protein: CASSLGRLDGAGELFF
J gene: TRBJ1-5; V gene: TRBV19; D gene: .; clone size: .; CDR3 DNA: TGTGCCAGTAGTAGCGGACTGATCAATCAGCCCCAGCATTTT; CDR3 protein: CASSSGLINQPQHF
J gene: TRBJ1-2; V gene: TRBV6-1; D gene: TRBD1; clone size: few; CDR3 DNA: TGTGCCAGCAGTGAACAAGCAGGGGGAGCGGATGGCTACACCTTC; CDR3 protein: CASSEQAGGADGYTF
J gene: TRBJ1-2; V gene: TRBV29-1; D gene: .; clone size: .; CDR3 DNA: TGCAGCGTTGAGGAGTTGGGGCTAGACTATGGCTACACCTTC; CDR3 protein: CSVEELGLDYGYTF
J gene: TRBJ2-1; V gene: TRBV18; D gene: .; clone size: .; CDR3 DNA: TGTGCCAGCTCACCACCATCGCAGGGCTACAATGAGCAGTTCTTC; CDR3 protein: CASSPPSQGYNEQFF
J gene: TRBJ2-6; V gene: TRBV19; D gene: .; clone size: .; CDR3 DNA: TGTGCCAGTAGTATAGTGCACAGGGAAACCGGGGCCAACGTCCTGACTTTC; CDR3 protein: CASSIVHRETGANVLTF
J gene: TRBJ2-7; V gene: TRBV29-1; D gene: .; clone size: .; CDR3 DNA: TGCAGCGTTGAAGATCTCTCGCAGTTCAGCTCCTACGAGCAGTACTTC; CDR3 protein: CSVEDLSQFSSYEQYF
J gene: TRBJ2-7; V gene: TRBV12-5; D gene: TRBD2; clone size: .; CDR3 DNA: TGTGCTAGTCAAGCGCGGGGGGGACCCTACGAGCAGTACTTC; CDR3 protein: CASQARGGPYEQYF